This TCR beta chain was observed in a study of blood T cell repertoires in COVID-19 (TCRdb year 2020). For the study in its entirety: Collaborator samples came from the United States, Italy and Spain and covered acute and convalescent phases of COVID-19. The material from the prospective study consisted of cDNA or gDNA derived from T cells, B-cell-depleted T cells, or PBMCs. The dataset comprised deeply sampled blood TCRbeta repertoires from subjects exposed to, actively infected with, or recovered from COVID-19. HLA class I and class II types, where available, came from metadata supplied by the sample provider rather than from assay-based typing. Nearly every sample came with metadata listing a de-identified subject ID, COVID-19 status, age in years and sex. The repertoires were released in a freely available public database meant as a resource for research on the immune response to SARS-CoV-2. Samples were obtained from the ongoing ImmuneRACE study (first 160 participants) and from 950 to 1,500 subjects provided by 6 global collaborators. What the study reported, not specific to this receptor: The amount of clinical and demographic metadata varied by source and participant and was provided uncurated.

TCRbeta CDR3 regions were amplified from genomic DNA using the immunoSEQ Assay, a bias-controlled multiplex PCR. The authors' pipeline ran thus. The number of nucleated cells in each sample was estimated from the amplification of reference gene primers within the assay. To quantify the absolute abundance of each unique TCRbeta CDR3 rearrangement, sequence reads were collapsed and filtered. Productive Simpson clonality was computed per sample as the square root of Simpson's diversity index over productive rearrangements. TCRdb obtained this table from immuneACCESS and retained in-frame rearrangements with V and J assigned. These tables miss some clones; where compared with another copy, unresolved V genes account for less than half of the shortfall, and the remainder is unexplained. Clone size and V and J calls were adopted from that table, with D and trimming inferred from the DNA. The sample table contains about 220,000 clones; only one count was recorded for around 91% of them. The ten largest account for approximately 3.5% of the sample.

From the cysteine up to the phenylalanine, the CDR3 has a length of 15 residues. The sequence is cut down to CDR3 DNA, 45 bases in frame from base 1. Here V drops 4 bases and J drops 4 bases, and the junction holds 10 bases not matched to any gene. CDR1 and CDR2 are drawn from the germline V gene: MGHRA, YSYEKL. Participants in the prospective study were enrolled through a virtual design, were aged roughly 18 to 100 years, and lived in approximately 25 United States geographic areas. To assign participants to cohorts, the prospective study relied on clinical history that participants themselves reported in a screening survey and a study questionnaire. Each participant in the prospective study had whole blood, serum and a nasopharyngeal or oropharyngeal swab collected by mobile phlebotomists. Over a roughly 2-month period, participants in the prospective study had the option of providing additional blood draws and questionnaires. Before DNA extraction, prospective study blood samples were shipped either frozen or at room temperature.

On this clone: Its antigen is not yet known. Qualities for individual bases were not recorded, and no much larger clone is one base off.

The chain employs TRBV4-1 and TRBJ2-7, and TRBD1 matches 7 of the central bases. Sequences were obtained from PBMCs or T cells enriched from blood (not recorded which). This clonotype was obtained from a woman aged 18-30 years in a cohort exposed to, infected with or recovered from COVID-19 (not recorded which). This receptor carries the CDR3 CASSPYGQDDYEQYF. DNA sequence: TGCGCCAGCAGCCCGTACGGACAGGACGATTACGAGCAGTACTTC.